Listed here is a single T cell receptor (beta chain). The target antigen is unknown. This sample is part of a study of PD-1 blockade in classical Hodgkin lymphoma. Study-wide findings and caveats: Healthy donors reportedly exceeded newly diagnosed patients in baseline TCR diversity. Sources of repertoire differences remain undefined, possibly disease activity or prior therapy. Partial responders and progressors had significantly lower baseline TCR diversity.

Time point defined: cycle 4 day 1 (C4D1), after five to seven weeks of nivolumab. All patients relapsed after autologous stem cell transplantation, and brentuximab vedotin exposure varied. The table came from immunoSEQ multiplex PCR; TCRdb's copy has only in-frame clones and leaves some out. Here the sample spans more than 95,000 clones, roughly nine tenths being singletons. The CDR3 runs to 13 residues. The germline gives CDR1 GTSNPN, CDR2 SVGIG (reference sequence). Trimming shortened V by 3 bases and J by 7 bases, and 16 bases separated the two germline ends. The sample here was peripheral blood mononuclear cells (PBMCs), taken before the fourth cycle of nivolumab. The clonotype was recovered from a human donor with classical Hodgkin lymphoma. The chain carries TRBV30 and TRBJ2-7, with D unresolved. CDR3 in DNA: TGTGCCTGGAGGTCCCACACCCTCGGGGAGCAGTACTTC. As protein: CAWRSHTLGEQYF.